The 5 T cell receptor beta chains presented below share a single source sample, sequenced in a study of vaccination effects on CD4 cells after COVID-19 (dated by TCRdb to between 2021 and 2023). Their antigens remain unidentified. Library prep was done by the immunoSEQ multiplex PCR assay. Drawn from immuneACCESS, this table holds only the in-frame rearrangements with V and J called that TCRdb kept. Clones are partly lost; checked studies trace under half to an unresolved V gene and leave the rest unexplained. This sample gives under 25,000 clones in total; about three quarters of them show up just once. The ten largest account for around 19% of the sample. In the ViraFEST assay, PBMC were stimulated with viral peptide pools, and antigen-specific CD4+ T cell clonotypes were then identified by expansion using TCR sequencing. After about 10 days of culture, CD4+ T cells were isolated with the EasySep CD4+ T cell isolation kit. Healthy vaccine recipients had no prior SARS-CoV-2 infection, confirmed by negative nucleocapsid antibodies before and after vaccination.

Sequenced material: CD4+ T cells from PBMCs cultured with HCoV-NL63 spike peptides, taken before COVID-19 vaccination. The sample's cell subset or site, from its label and the paper: HCoV-NL63 spike overlapping peptide pool stimulation. Source of these receptors: a human donor who received a COVID-19 vaccine.

The CDR3: CASTLPGLAGRTDTQYF. CDR3 sequence (DNA): TGTGCCAGTACCCTTCCGGGACTAGCGGGCAGAACAGATACGCAGTATTTT. The gene calls are TRBV19 and TRBJ2-3; TRBD2 matches 12 bases. V lost 7 bases and J lost 3; bases outside the gene matches: 11. This CDR3 is 17 amino acids long. CDR1 is LNHDA, CDR2 SQIVND, per germline (reference sequence).

This clone has only a few counts. This sequence joins TRBV3-1 (or the pseudogene TRBV3-2) and TRBJ1-3, with D hard to call. This CDR3 region has 16 residues. Trimming pared 0 bases from V and 0 bases from J, leaving 9 bases between. The germline V gene encodes CDR1 LGHDT and CDR2 YNNKEL (reference sequence). In nucleotides, the CDR3 is TGTGCCAGCAGCCAAGATCAACCCGCCTCTGGAAACACCATATATTTT. It is translated as CASSQDQPASGNTIYF.

This clone came up once. The V and J genes are TRBV18 and TRBJ2-7; 9 bases align to TRBD1. The germline V gene has CDR1 KGHSH and CDR2 LQKENI. V shed 1 base and J 3 bases; nucleotides not matched to a gene: 10. The CDR3 sequence is 17 residues long. CDR3 amino acids: CASSPLPSGTGIYEQYF. As DNA, the CDR3 is TGTGCCAGCTCACCACTCCCTTCCGGGACAGGGATCTACGAGCAGTACTTC.

This clone was found a few times. V is TRBV13 and J is TRBJ1-3; D perhaps matches TRBD1 (5 bases). V lost 2 bases and J lost 2, with 19 bases in between. Germline loops: CDR1 PRHDT, CDR2 FYEKMQ (reference sequence). The length of the CDR3 is 18 residues. CDR3 sequence reads: CASSLSGRVPGAGNTIYF. The CDR3 nucleotides are TGTGCCAGCAGCTTATCAGGGCGGGTTCCTGGGGCTGGAAACACCATATATTTT.

The rearrangement links TRBV21-1 to TRBJ2-1; the DNA was not compared with TRBD2, the D call given in the table. TRBV21-1 is a recognized pseudogene. This CDR3 contains 14 residues. The CDR3 DNA reads TGTGCCAGCAATCGGGGGAGCTCCTACAATGAGCAGTTCTTC. Translating gives CASNRGSSYNEQFF.